This is a list of T cell receptor beta chains from one sample in a study of blood T cell repertoires in COVID-19. Produced via immunoSEQ multiplex PCR; TCRdb's table is partial and in-frame only. The repertoire holds some 41,000 clones, with roughly 90% as singletons. Sequenced material: peripheral blood. Receptor source: a man in his fifties or sixties with active COVID-19. CDR3s include the opening cysteine and the closing phenylalanine or tryptophan. The D gene is left open where the match is weak. For some rows the clone size is stated as once, few or many, or as a class when expanded; others skip it.

v_gene: TRBV29-1; j_gene: TRBJ1-4; abundance: once; d_gene: NA; len: 10; CDR3aa: CSVAGEKLFF; CDR3nt: TGCAGCGTCGCGGGGGAAAAACTGTTTTTT
v_gene: TRBV15; j_gene: TRBJ1-4; abundance: NA; d_gene: NA; len: 13; CDR3aa: CATSRTGSEKLFF; CDR3nt: TGTGCCACCAGCAGAACAGGGTCTGAAAAACTGTTTTTT
v_gene: TRBV11-3; j_gene: TRBJ1-2; abundance: NA; d_gene: NA; len: 14; CDR3aa: CASSLRRGGYGYTF; CDR3nt: TGTGCCAGCAGCTTACGGCGGGGAGGCTATGGCTACACCTTC
v_gene: TRBV18; j_gene: TRBJ2-7; abundance: NA; d_gene: TRBD2; len: 16; CDR3aa: CASSESMTSGSGEQYF; CDR3nt: TGTGCCAGCTCAGAGTCGATGACTAGCGGGAGTGGAGAGCAGTACTTC
v_gene: TRBV10-3; j_gene: TRBJ2-3; abundance: NA; d_gene: TRBD2; len: 16; CDR3aa: CAISVVAGSSTDTQYF; CDR3nt: TGTGCCATCAGTGTTGTAGCGGGATCTAGCACAGATACGCAGTATTTT
v_gene: TRBV7-2; j_gene: TRBJ2-7; abundance: once; d_gene: NA; len: 11; CDR3aa: CASSHFYEQYF; CDR3nt: TGTGCCAGCAGCCATTTCTACGAGCAGTACTTC
v_gene: TRBV27; j_gene: TRBJ1-2; abundance: NA; d_gene: TRBD1; len: 15; CDR3aa: CASRTGGVQDYGYTF; CDR3nt: TGTGCCAGCAGGACAGGGGGCGTTCAAGACTATGGCTACACCTTC
v_gene: TRBV9; j_gene: TRBJ2-1; abundance: NA; d_gene: TRBD1; len: 13; CDR3aa: CASSSLTGNEQFF; CDR3nt: TGTGCCAGCAGCTCCCTGACAGGGAATGAGCAGTTCTTC
v_gene: TRBV2; j_gene: TRBJ2-3; abundance: NA; d_gene: TRBD1; len: 14; CDR3aa: CASRTGGEGYTQYF; CDR3nt: TGTGCCAGCCGAACAGGGGGTGAGGGGTATACGCAGTATTTT
v_gene: TRBV3-1/TRBV3-2; j_gene: TRBJ1-3; abundance: medium-sized; d_gene: TRBD1; len: 14; CDR3aa: CASSPGGSGNTIYF; CDR3nt: TGTGCCAGCAGCCCAGGGGGCTCTGGAAACACCATATATTTT
v_gene: TRBV12-5; j_gene: TRBJ1-1; abundance: NA; d_gene: NA; len: 13; CDR3aa: CASGFGTGTEAFF; CDR3nt: TGTGCTAGTGGTTTCGGTACGGGCACTGAAGCTTTCTTT
v_gene: TRBV5-4; j_gene: TRBJ2-7; abundance: few; d_gene: TRBD1; len: 14; CDR3aa: CASSTDRGMYEQYF; CDR3nt: TGTGCCAGCAGCACCGACAGGGGGATGTACGAGCAGTACTTC
v_gene: TRBV3-1/TRBV3-2; j_gene: TRBJ2-7; abundance: NA; d_gene: NA; len: 13; CDR3aa: CASSQATGHEQYF; CDR3nt: TGTGCCAGCAGCCAAGCAACAGGGCACGAGCAGTACTTC
v_gene: TRBV7-6; j_gene: TRBJ2-5; abundance: NA; d_gene: TRBD2; len: 15; CDR3aa: CASSSSGGNGETQYF; CDR3nt: TGTGCCAGCAGCTCATCCGGGGGGAACGGAGAGACCCAGTACTTC
v_gene: TRBV2; j_gene: TRBJ2-1; abundance: NA; d_gene: NA; len: 15; CDR3aa: CASSEGLSSYNEQFF; CDR3nt: TGTGCCAGCAGTGAAGGTCTAAGCTCCTACAATGAGCAGTTCTTC
v_gene: TRBV19; j_gene: TRBJ1-4; abundance: NA; d_gene: TRBD1; len: 15; CDR3aa: CASSMGTATNEKLFF; CDR3nt: TGTGCCAGTAGTATGGGGACAGCAACTAATGAAAAACTGTTTTTT
v_gene: TRBV6-5; j_gene: TRBJ1-3; abundance: few; d_gene: NA; len: 16; CDR3aa: CASSYAAGPGGNTIYF; CDR3nt: TGTGCCAGCAGTTACGCCGCAGGGCCTGGGGGAAACACCATATATTTT
v_gene: TRBV7-7; j_gene: TRBJ2-5; abundance: NA; d_gene: NA; len: 14; CDR3aa: CASSADSSGETQYF; CDR3nt: TGTGCCAGCAGCGCCGACTCATCAGGGGAGACCCAGTACTTC
v_gene: TRBV11-2; j_gene: TRBJ2-5; abundance: NA; d_gene: NA; len: 11; CDR3aa: CAAGNQETQYF; CDR3nt: TGTGCCGCAGGCAACCAAGAGACCCAGTACTTC
v_gene: TRBV4-3; j_gene: TRBJ2-2; abundance: NA; d_gene: TRBD2; len: 14; CDR3aa: CASSRTRRTGELFF; CDR3nt: TGCGCCAGCAGTAGGACTAGAAGAACCGGGGAGCTGTTTTTT
v_gene: TRBV11-2; j_gene: TRBJ2-5; abundance: NA; d_gene: TRBD2; len: 17; CDR3aa: CASSLVGSGRAGETQYF; CDR3nt: TGTGCCAGCAGCTTAGTTGGTAGCGGGAGGGCGGGAGAGACCCAGTACTTC
v_gene: TRBV5-6; j_gene: TRBJ2-7; abundance: NA; d_gene: TRBD2; len: 15; CDR3aa: CASSSTGLADYEQYF; CDR3nt: TGTGCCAGCAGCTCGACGGGACTAGCGGATTACGAGCAGTACTTC
v_gene: TRBV5-4; j_gene: TRBJ2-7; abundance: NA; d_gene: TRBD1; len: 14; CDR3aa: CASSRRTGYDEQYF; CDR3nt: TGTGCCAGCAGCAGGAGGACAGGGTACGACGAGCAGTACTTC
v_gene: TRBV12-3/TRBV12-4; j_gene: TRBJ1-2; abundance: NA; d_gene: NA; len: 12; CDR3aa: CASTEPEYGYTF; CDR3nt: TGTGCCAGCACCGAACCAGAATATGGCTACACCTTC
v_gene: TRBV7-3; j_gene: TRBJ2-1; abundance: NA; d_gene: NA; len: 13; CDR3aa: CASSLMGADEQFF; CDR3nt: TGTGCCAGCAGCTTAATGGGGGCGGATGAGCAGTTCTTC
v_gene: TRBV4-1; j_gene: TRBJ1-5; abundance: NA; d_gene: NA; len: 14; CDR3aa: CASSQDEFNQPQHF; CDR3nt: TGCGCCAGCAGCCAAGACGAGTTCAATCAGCCCCAGCATTTT
v_gene: TRBV19; j_gene: TRBJ2-7; abundance: NA; d_gene: TRBD1; len: 14; CDR3aa: CATRRDRGSYEQYF; CDR3nt: TGTGCCACCCGAAGAGACAGGGGGTCCTACGAGCAGTACTTC
v_gene: TRBV25-1; j_gene: TRBJ2-3; abundance: few; d_gene: TRBD1; len: 15; CDR3aa: CASSSGQGEADTQYF; CDR3nt: TGTGCCAGCTCCTCCGGGCAGGGGGAAGCAGATACGCAGTATTTT
v_gene: TRBV7-2; j_gene: TRBJ2-7; abundance: NA; d_gene: NA; len: 14; CDR3aa: CASSLDYQTREQYF; CDR3nt: TGTGCCAGCAGCCTGGACTACCAGACTCGGGAGCAGTACTTC
v_gene: TRBV7-9; j_gene: TRBJ2-2; abundance: once; d_gene: TRBD2; len: 15; CDR3aa: CASSYLAGGTGELFF; CDR3nt: TGTGCCAGCAGTTATCTAGCGGGAGGGACCGGGGAGCTGTTTTTT
v_gene: TRBV10-3; j_gene: TRBJ2-5; abundance: NA; d_gene: NA; len: 14; CDR3aa: CAISEATSQETQYF; CDR3nt: TGTGCCATCAGTGAGGCCACTAGCCAGGAGACCCAGTACTTC
v_gene: TRBV7-8; j_gene: TRBJ2-2; abundance: NA; d_gene: TRBD2; len: 19; CDR3aa: CASSLLGRLAGVLPGELFF; CDR3nt: TGTGCCAGCAGCTTATTGGGCCGCTTAGCGGGAGTTCTCCCCGGGGAGCTGTTTTTT
v_gene: TRBV5-1; j_gene: TRBJ2-1; abundance: NA; d_gene: TRBD1; len: 14; CDR3aa: CASSFGDRDNEQFF; CDR3nt: TGCGCCAGCAGCTTTGGAGACAGGGATAATGAGCAGTTCTTC
v_gene: TRBV3-1/TRBV3-2; j_gene: TRBJ2-2; abundance: NA; d_gene: TRBD2; len: 17; CDR3aa: CASSHRSGRSNTGELFF; CDR3nt: TGTGCCAGCAGCCACAGAAGCGGGAGGTCGAACACCGGGGAGCTGTTTTTT
v_gene: TRBV5-1; j_gene: TRBJ2-7; abundance: NA; d_gene: TRBD1; len: 14; CDR3aa: CASSLGQGAYEQYF; CDR3nt: TGCGCCAGCAGCTTAGGCCAGGGGGCCTACGAGCAGTACTTC
v_gene: TRBV19; j_gene: TRBJ1-3; abundance: NA; d_gene: NA; len: 15; CDR3aa: CASSIVVYNGNTIYF; CDR3nt: TGTGCCAGTAGTATTGTGGTGTACAACGGAAACACCATATATTTT
v_gene: TRBV2; j_gene: TRBJ1-4; abundance: few; d_gene: NA; len: 14; CDR3aa: CASSDRSAGEKLFF; CDR3nt: TGTGCCAGCAGTGATAGGTCGGCGGGTGAAAAACTGTTTTTT
v_gene: TRBV6-5; j_gene: TRBJ2-7; abundance: NA; d_gene: NA; len: 15; CDR3aa: CASSSERAGIYEQYF; CDR3nt: TGTGCCAGCAGTTCCGAAAGGGCAGGGATCTACGAGCAGTACTTC
v_gene: TRBV5-5; j_gene: TRBJ2-1; abundance: once; d_gene: TRBD1; len: 14; CDR3aa: CASSRDRALNEQFF; CDR3nt: TGTGCCAGCAGCCGGGACAGGGCCCTGAATGAGCAGTTCTTC
v_gene: TRBV5-1; j_gene: TRBJ2-2; abundance: NA; d_gene: NA; len: 15; CDR3aa: CASSPAIGGTGELFF; CDR3nt: TGCGCCAGCAGCCCGGCAATTGGAGGCACCGGGGAGCTGTTTTTT
v_gene: TRBV10-3; j_gene: TRBJ2-1; abundance: few; d_gene: TRBD2; len: 16; CDR3aa: CAISESGREGYNEQFF; CDR3nt: TGTGCCATCAGTGAGTCGGGGCGGGAGGGCTACAATGAGCAGTTCTTC
v_gene: TRBV9; j_gene: TRBJ2-7; abundance: NA; d_gene: NA; len: 12; CDR3aa: CAGRTAYYEQYF; CDR3nt: TGTGCCGGGAGGACTGCCTACTACGAGCAGTACTTC
v_gene: TRBV11-3; j_gene: TRBJ2-7; abundance: NA; d_gene: NA; len: 14; CDR3aa: CASSLSQDSYEQYF; CDR3nt: TGTGCCAGCAGCTTATCACAGGACTCCTACGAGCAGTACTTC